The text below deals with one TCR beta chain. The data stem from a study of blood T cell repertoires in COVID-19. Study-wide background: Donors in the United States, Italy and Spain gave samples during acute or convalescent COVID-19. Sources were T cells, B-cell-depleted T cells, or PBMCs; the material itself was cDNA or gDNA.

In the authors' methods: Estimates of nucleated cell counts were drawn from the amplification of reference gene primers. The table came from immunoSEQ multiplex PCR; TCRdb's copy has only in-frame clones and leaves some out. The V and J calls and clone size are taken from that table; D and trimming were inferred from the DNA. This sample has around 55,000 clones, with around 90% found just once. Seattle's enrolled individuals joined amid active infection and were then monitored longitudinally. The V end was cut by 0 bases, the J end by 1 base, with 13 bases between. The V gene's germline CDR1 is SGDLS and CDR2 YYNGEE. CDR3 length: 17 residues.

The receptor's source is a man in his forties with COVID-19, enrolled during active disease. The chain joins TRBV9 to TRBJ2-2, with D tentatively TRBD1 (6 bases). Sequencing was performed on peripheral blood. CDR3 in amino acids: CASSVEQGFLNTGELFF. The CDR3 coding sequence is TGTGCCAGCAGCGTAGAACAGGGATTCCTGAACACCGGGGAGCTGTTTTTT.